A single sample is the source of the 9 T cell receptor beta chains below, sequenced in a study of vaccination effects on CD4 cells after COVID-19. Antigen-specific CD4+ T cells were expanded (with viral peptide pools) by the ViraFEST assay ahead of sequencing. Once cultured for under 11 days, the cells underwent separation to obtain CD4+ T cells. Nobody among the vaccine recipients had prior SARS-CoV-2 infection (nucleocapsid antibodies were negative). Profiling relied on immunoSEQ multiplex PCR, and the TCRdb table lists in-frame clones only, not all of them. The table has tens of thousands of clones, more than 70% seen once; the top ten hold 27%. Antigens for these TCRs are unknown. The source was CD4+ T cells from PBMCs cultured with HCoV-OC43 spike peptides, collected before COVID-19 vaccination. Subset in this sample: HCoV-OC43 spike overlapping peptide pool stimulation. The origin of the receptors is a human donor who received a COVID-19 vaccine.

The chain links TRBV10-3 to TRBJ2-7; TRBD1 matches at 8 bases. Germline loops: CDR1 ENHRY, CDR2 SYGVKD. Trimming cost V 10 bases and J 2 bases; bases outside gene matches: 16. The CDR3 spans 16 residues. The CDR3 coding sequence is TGTGCCACGAACAACGAAGGCGACAGGGGACCCTACGAGCAGTACTTC. This encodes CATNNEGDRGPYEQYF.

This clone was recorded only once. This sequence joins TRBV7-2 and TRBJ2-7; perhaps TRBD1 as D (6 bases). CDR1 and CDR2 from the germline V gene are SGHTA and FQGNSA. The CDR3 sequence is 14 residues long. V lost 5 bases, J lost 2 bases, and 13 bases lay in between. The CDR3 reads CASSLQGGTYEQYF. The CDR3 DNA reads TGTGCCAGCAGCCTACAGGGTGGGACCTACGAGCAGTACTTC.

J is TRBJ2-7 and V is TRBV15; either TRBD1 or TRBD2 may fit D (5 bases each). Trimming left V 5 bases short and J 3 bases short, with 11 bases between. The V gene's germline CDR1 is LNHNV and CDR2 YYDKDF (reference sequence). The CDR3 spans 13 residues. The CDR3 nucleotides read TGTGCCACCAGCCGGGACCGTTACTACGAGCAGTACTTC. This encodes CATSRDRYYEQYF.

The V call is TRBV7-9, the J call TRBJ1-3; 8 nucleotides line up with TRBD1. Germline CDR1 reads SEHNR; CDR2 reads FQNEAQ (reference sequence). CDR3 length: 16 residues. The V gene end was trimmed by 5 bases and the J gene end by 1 base; junction bases not matched to a gene: 7. The CDR3 loop reads CASSPLWTGSGNTIYF. The CDR3 region has the DNA TGTGCCAGCAGCCCACTATGGACAGGGTCTGGAAACACCATATATTTT.

This CDR3 reads CASSHPRLAGVKNIQYF. The DNA for the CDR3 is TGTGCCAGCAGCCACCCCCGACTAGCGGGAGTCAAAAACATTCAGTACTTC. The chain has TRBV16 and TRBJ2-4, with 12 bases matching TRBD2. Germline V CDR1 and CDR2: KGHSY, FQNENV. V lost 3 bases and J lost 3; bases outside the gene matches: 6. The CDR3 extends over 17 amino acids.

This clone has only one observation. V gene TRBV20-1 combines with J gene TRBJ2-7; D may be TRBD1 (6 bases). The germline CDR1 and CDR2 sequences are DFQATT and SNEGSKA (reference sequence). Trimming pared 3 bases from V and 3 bases from J, leaving 12 bases between. The CDR3 has 13 residues. CDR3 coding DNA: TGCAGTGCTAGTAGGGGGAGAAACTACGAGCAGTACTTC. This sequence encodes CSASRGRNYEQYF.

In its sample, this clone was seen once. V is TRBV7-2 and J is TRBJ2-1; D assignment may be TRBD1 or TRBD2 (6 bases each). The CDR3 sequence is 15 residues long. In germline, CDR1 is SGHTA, CDR2 FQGNSA. The ends were cut back, 3 bases at V and 2 bases at J, with 11 bases in the middle. The CDR3 here is CASSFRGTAYNEQFF. The CDR3 bases are TGTGCCAGCAGCTTTAGGGGGACTGCCTACAATGAGCAGTTCTTC.

This rearrangement joins TRBV18 to TRBJ2-3; 10 nucleotides align to TRBD2. The CDR3 spans 15 residues. With 2 bases clipped from V and 6 bases from J, the junction kept 5 bases outside the gene matches. Germline values: CDR1 KGHSH, CDR2 LQKENI. The CDR3 DNA sequence: TGTGCCAGCTCACCAGCTAGCGGGAGCCTCGATACGCAGTATTTT. This codes for CASSPASGSLDTQYF.

V and J are TRBV2 and TRBJ2-1, with 7 bases fitting TRBD1. The CDR3 has 15 amino acids. V shed 0 bases and J 9 bases; nucleotides not matched to a gene: 8. Germline loops: CDR1 SNHLY, CDR2 FYNNEI. CDR3 coding DNA: TGTGCCAGCAGTGAAGCGGCGGGCTCAGGGGGTGAGCAGTTCTTC. As protein: CASSEAAGSGGEQFF.